These 27 T cell receptor beta chains share one sample of origin, sequenced in a study of shared clonotypes between healthy human individuals. Using immunoSEQ multiplex PCR, the repertoire was profiled, and TCRdb retains in-frame clones only, with some absent. This sample carries roughly 2,300,000 clones, roughly 92% of them seen once, and the ten largest clones take about 0.41%. The specimen was naive CD4+ T cells from PBMCs. The subset: CD45RA+ positively selected. These receptor sequences come from a man aged 18 to 29 in good health. Some clones in this sample may be carry-over from other donors' samples.

In DNA form, the CDR3 reads TGTGCCAGTAGTAAGATGGAGGGGACAGCCTCCTACGAGCAGTACTTC. It yields the protein CASSKMEGTASYEQYF. The genes are TRBV19 and TRBJ2-7, with D perhaps matching TRBD1 (7 bases). This CDR3 is built from 16 residues. Per the germline V gene, CDR1 is LNHDA and CDR2 is SQIVND (reference sequence). Between the trimmed V and J ends, which lost 4 bases and 0 bases, there was a span of 16 bases. The full variable domain, in which reference TRBV19 and TRBJ2-7 provide the parts outside the CDR3, is DGGITQSPKYLFRKEGQNVTLSCEQNLNHDAMYWYRQDPGQGLRLIYYSQIVNDFQKGDIAEGYSVSREKKESFPLTVTSAQKNPTAFYLCASSKMEGTASYEQYFGPGTRLTVT.

The chain is built from TRBV5-4 and TRBJ2-3; D not certain. The germline CDR1 and CDR2 sequences are SGHNT and YYREEE (reference sequence). This CDR3 comprises 17 residues. Trimming pared 4 bases from V and 0 bases from J, leaving 18 bases between. CDR3 nucleotide sequence: TGTGCCAGCAGCCCACCCCCTCGGTTTCCTAGCACAGATACGCAGTATTTT. Its protein product is CASSPPPRFPSTDTQYF.

The CDR3 DNA reads TGTGCCAGCACTACCCTGGAGACAGGGGGAGAGACCCAGTACTTC. Translation gives CASTTLETGGETQYF. The rearrangement uses TRBV6-1 and TRBJ2-5; 9 bases are shared with TRBD1. V was pared by 7 bases and J by 4 bases, with 10 bases of the junction left unmatched. The CDR3 extends over 15 amino acids. From germline, CDR1 is MNHNS and CDR2 SASEGT.

This clone has just one count. The chain couples TRBV19 to TRBJ2-1; the match to TRBD2 covers 10 bases. This CDR3 spans 19 amino acids. Germline loops: CDR1 LNHDA, CDR2 SQIVND (reference sequence). The junction had 8 bases not matched to a gene; V was cut back by 0 bases and J by 0 bases. Here the CDR3 DNA reads TGTGCCAGTAGTATAGATCGGGTGGCTAGCGGGAGCTCCTACAATGAGCAGTTCTTC. Translated: CASSIDRVASGSSYNEQFF.

The chain employs TRBV5-1 and TRBJ2-5, with D perhaps matching TRBD1 or TRBD2 (5 bases each). The V gene lost 4 bases and the J gene lost 2 bases, with 15 bases spanning the gap. Germline V gene data show CDR1 as SGHRS and CDR2 as YFSETQ. The CDR3 is made up of 15 amino acids. CDR3 nucleotides: TGCGCCAGCAGCGAGACAAGCTGGGGGCAAGAGACCCAGTACTTC. Translated, it gives CASSETSWGQETQYF.

V usage is TRBV9 and J usage is TRBJ2-3; 8 bases fit TRBD2. CDR3 length: 16 residues. The germline gives CDR1 SGDLS, CDR2 YYNGEE. The trim removed 0 bases at V and 0 bases at J, leaving 3 bases unmatched. CDR3: CASSVGLATSTDTQYF. CDR3 bases: TGTGCCAGCAGCGTAGGACTAGCGACTAGCACAGATACGCAGTATTTT.

As regards this clone: This specimen includes other DNA sequences encoding the same CDR3. The rearrangement links TRBV5-1 to TRBJ1-1, with 7 bases that match TRBD1. The V gene end was trimmed by 1 base and the J gene end by 3 bases; junction bases not matched to a gene: 3. This CDR3 has 14 amino acids. Germline CDR1 SGHRS, CDR2 YFSETQ. The CDR3 region has the DNA TGCGCCAGCAGCTTGACAGGGGCCTACACTGAAGCTTTCTTT. Protein: CASSLTGAYTEAFF.

The chain recombines TRBV27 with TRBJ1-4; D is unclear. Germline CDR1 reads MNHEY; CDR2 reads SMNVEV (reference sequence). With 0 bases removed from V and 8 bases from J, the gap between germline ends came to 16 bases. This CDR3 is 16 amino acids long. DNA of the CDR3: TGTGCCAGCAGTTTATCGGCCCGGCCGCCGGGGGAAAAACTGTTTTTT. Its translation is CASSLSARPPGEKLFF.

The gene calls are TRBV28 and TRBJ1-2; 7 nucleotides agree with TRBD1. This CDR3 is 18 amino acids long. The germline CDR1 and CDR2 sequences are MDHEN and SYDVKM. The V segment lost 4 bases and the J segment 7 bases; nucleotides outside the gene matches: 21. This CDR3 is CASSSLIQNRQGGFGYTF. The CDR3, as DNA: TGTGCCAGCAGTTCCCTGATTCAAAATCGACAGGGTGGTTTTGGCTACACCTTC.

The chain is built from TRBV7-9 and TRBJ2-1; 12 positions match TRBD2. J gave up 10 bases and V 4 bases, and 11 bases lay outside the gene matches. Germline CDR1 is SEHNR and CDR2 is FQNEAQ (reference sequence). The CDR3 runs to 16 residues. The CDR3 DNA reads as TGTGCCAGCAGCTGGAGACTAGCGGGAGACTCGTACGAGCAGTTCTTC. Translation gives CASSWRLAGDSYEQFF. Full variable domain (remainder filled in from reference TRBV7-9 and TRBJ2-1): DTGVSQNPRHKITKRGQNVTFRCDPISEHNRLYWYRQTLGQGPEFLTYFQNEAQLEKSRLLSDRFSAERPKGSFSTLEIQRTEQGDSAMYLCASSWRLAGDSYEQFFGPGTRLTVL.

The chain joins TRBV6-5 to TRBJ2-7, with 7 bases lining up with TRBD1. In germline, CDR1 is MNHEY, CDR2 SVGAGI. The CDR3 is made up of 15 amino acids. After removal of 2 bases from V and 2 bases from J, the junction contained 6 bases not matched to a gene. In nucleotides, the CDR3 is TGTGCCAGCAGTTACACGACAGGGAAAACCTACGAGCAGTACTTC. The encoded protein is CASSYTTGKTYEQYF.

This chain connects TRBV6-5 to TRBJ2-7; weak D call: TRBD2 (5 bases). V was pared by 10 bases and J by 2 bases, with 15 bases between. The CDR3 runs 13 residues. Germline assignment: CDR1 MNHEY and CDR2 SVGAGI. In nucleotides, the CDR3 is TGTGCCACATGGGTGACCGGGGCCTACGAGCAGTACTTC. Its translation: CATWVTGAYEQYF.

CDR3: CASSLTRVMNTEAFF. As DNA, the CDR3 is TGTGCCAGCAGCTTAACGAGGGTAATGAACACTGAAGCTTTCTTT. This chain connects TRBV7-3 to TRBJ1-1; D uncertain. Germline V gene data show CDR1 as SGHTA and CDR2 as FQGTGA. The CDR3 spans 15 residues. V was pared by 0 bases and J by 0 bases, with 8 bases between.

The rearrangement joins TRBV29-1 to TRBJ1-1; D is unresolved. Trimming stripped 2 bases from V and 1 base from J, with 5 bases between. The V gene's germline CDR1 is SQVTM and CDR2 ANQGSEA. The length of the CDR3 is 12 residues. CDR3 DNA: TGCAGCGTTGAAAGGGCGAACACTGAAGCTTTCTTT. It encodes CSVERANTEAFF. The full variable domain, completed using reference TRBV29-1 and TRBJ1-1, is SAVISQKPSRDICQRGTSLTIQCQVDSQVTMMFWYRQQPGQSLTLIATANQGSEATYESGFVIDKFPISRPNLTFSTLTVSNMSPEDSSIYLCSVERANTEAFFGQGTRLTVV.

The chain joins TRBV9 to TRBJ2-5; D is unresolved. From germline, CDR1 is SGDLS and CDR2 YYNGEE. CDR3 length: 13 residues. V lost 0 bases and J lost 7, with 10 bases in between. CDR3 in DNA: TGTGCCAGCAGCGTAGTATCAGATGGGACCCAGTACTTC. Translated: CASSVVSDGTQYF.

To note about this clone: The sample has other DNA sequences that encode this CDR3 too. This rearrangement joins TRBV6-6 to TRBJ1-5; D gene unclear. Trimming took off 0 bases at V and 0 bases at J, with 3 bases between the two ends. CDR1 and CDR2 from the germline V gene are MNHNY and SVGAGI (reference sequence). The length of the CDR3 is 14 residues. CDR3 residues: CASSYSNSNQPQHF. DNA of the CDR3: TGTGCCAGCAGTTACTCAAATAGCAATCAGCCCCAGCATTTT.

This chain links TRBV28 with TRBJ2-7, with 10 bases aligning to TRBD2. This CDR3 has 18 residues. Germline lookup yields CDR1 MDHEN and CDR2 SYDVKM. V lost 0 bases to trimming and J lost 2 bases; unmatched junction nucleotides: 10. The CDR3, as DNA: TGTGCCAGCAGTTTATGGGCTCGGACTAGCGGATTAACCTACGAGCAGTACTTC. It translates to CASSLWARTSGLTYEQYF. The full variable domain, rest sourced from reference TRBV28 and TRBJ2-7, is DVKVTQSSRYLVKRTGEKVFLECVQDMDHENMFWYRQDPGLGLRLIYFSYDVKMKEKGDIPEGYSVSREKKERFSLILESASTNQTSMYLCASSLWARTSGLTYEQYFGPGTRLTVT.

The V gene is TRBV7-2, the J gene TRBJ2-1; perhaps TRBD2 as D (5 bases). V was pared by 7 bases and J by 6 bases, with 16 bases between. The CDR3 is 14 amino acids. Germline CDR1 and CDR2: SGHTA and FQGNSA. Here the CDR3 reads CASKRADLSNEQFF. CDR3 bases: TGTGCCAGCAAGAGGGCGGATTTGAGCAATGAGCAGTTCTTC.

V and J are TRBV28 and TRBJ1-2; 8 nucleotides agree with TRBD1. CDR3 length: 15 amino acids. Germline-derived CDR1 and CDR2 are MDHEN and SYDVKM. V lost 4 bases to trimming and J lost 2 bases; unmatched junction nucleotides: 6. The CDR3 region has the DNA TGTGCCAGCAGTTCGGGACAGGCCTTGAACTATGGCTACACCTTC. Encoded protein: CASSSGQALNYGYTF.

This rearrangement joins TRBV10-3 to TRBJ2-1; 13 positions match TRBD2. This CDR3 is built from 15 residues. Germline CDR1 ENHRY, CDR2 SYGVKD. Unmatched junction bases numbered 8, after V lost 8 bases and J lost 7 bases. The DNA for the CDR3 is TGTGCCATCCGAACCGGACTAGCGGGAGTTAATGAGCAGTTCTTC. It translates to CAIRTGLAGVNEQFF.

Details on this clone: Other DNA sequences of this sample code for an identical CDR3. This CDR3 reads CASSLGLAGEQFF. The CDR3 nucleotides read TGTGCCAGCAGTCTGGGACTAGCGGGTGAGCAGTTCTTC. The chain uses TRBV11-3 and TRBJ2-1; 12 nucleotides line up with TRBD2. Germline loops: CDR1 SGHNT, CDR2 YENEEA. After removal of 6 bases from V and 9 bases from J, the junction contained 3 bases not matched to a gene. This CDR3 comprises 13 residues.

The chain employs TRBV6-5 and TRBJ2-7; 8 positions match TRBD2. Germline lookup yields CDR1 MNHEY and CDR2 SVGAGI. This CDR3 comprises 16 residues. V trimming: 4 bases; J trimming: 3 bases; junction bases outside the gene matches: 11. The CDR3 sequence: CASSSARAGALYEQYF. The CDR3 DNA is TGTGCCAGCAGTTCCGCCAGAGCGGGAGCCCTCTACGAGCAGTACTTC.

This chain uses TRBV9 with TRBJ2-3, with D unclear. Trimming took 0 bases from V and 1 from J, leaving 9 bases between them. CDR1 is SGDLS, CDR2 YYNGEE, per germline. The CDR3 contains 15 residues. The CDR3 reads CASSVGYSGTDTQYF. The CDR3 coding sequence is TGTGCCAGCAGCGTAGGGTACAGTGGCACAGATACGCAGTATTTT.

This chain uses TRBV5-4 with TRBJ2-7, with a weak D call TRBD2 (6 bases). The germline V gene has CDR1 SGHNT and CDR2 YYREEE (reference sequence). V lost 2 bases and J lost 7, with 16 bases in between. This CDR3 spans 14 amino acids. This chain's CDR3 is CASSFIGRGGEQYF. The CDR3 DNA reads as TGTGCCAGCAGCTTTATCGGGAGAGGCGGGGAGCAGTACTTC.

This chain links TRBV6-1 with TRBJ2-7; the D gene is possibly TRBD1 (6 bases). Germline assignment: CDR1 MNHNS and CDR2 SASEGT. V shed 6 bases and J shed 4 bases, with 16 bases lying between them. The CDR3 loop spans 14 amino acids. CDR3 sequence: CASSKGGRSYEQYF. The DNA of the CDR3 is TGTGCCAGCAGCAAAGGGGGACGGAGTTACGAGCAGTACTTC.

The CDR3 DNA sequence: TGTGCCAGCAGTGCTTTGGGTGGGGTGGACAGCTATGGCTACACCTTC. Its protein product is CASSALGGVDSYGYTF. The J gene is TRBJ1-2, the V gene TRBV6-1; maybe TRBD1 (6 bases). The germline V gene has CDR1 MNHNS and CDR2 SASEGT. This CDR3 is built from 16 residues. Trimming left V 4 bases short and J 4 bases short, with 19 bases between.

The V and J genes are TRBV13 and TRBJ2-7; 11 nucleotides match TRBD2. V lost 5 bases to trimming and J lost 3 bases; unmatched junction nucleotides: 9. Germline CDR1 PRHDT, CDR2 FYEKMQ (reference sequence). This CDR3 is 16 amino acids long. CDR3 in amino acids: CASSLSSLAGDYEQYF. The CDR3, as DNA: TGTGCCAGCAGCCTCAGCTCACTAGCGGGGGACTACGAGCAGTACTTC.